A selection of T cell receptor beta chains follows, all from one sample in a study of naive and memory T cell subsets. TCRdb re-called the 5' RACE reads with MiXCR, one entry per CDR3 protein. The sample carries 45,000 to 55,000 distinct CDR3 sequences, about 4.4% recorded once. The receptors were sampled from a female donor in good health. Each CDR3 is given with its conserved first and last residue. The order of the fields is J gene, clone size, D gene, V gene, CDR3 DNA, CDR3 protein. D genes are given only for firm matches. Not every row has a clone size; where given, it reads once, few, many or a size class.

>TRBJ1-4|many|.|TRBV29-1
TGCAGCGTTCCGGGTTCTAATGAAAAACTGTTTTTT
CSVPGSNEKLFF
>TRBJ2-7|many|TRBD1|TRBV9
TGTGCCAGCAGCGTAAGGACAGGGGGGACCTACGAGCAGTACTTC
CASSVRTGGTYEQYF
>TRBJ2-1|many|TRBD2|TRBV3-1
TGTGCCAGCAGCCAAGGACTCCTAGCGGGTTACAATGAGCAGTTCTTC
CASSQGLLAGYNEQFF
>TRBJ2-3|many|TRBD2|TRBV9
TGTGCCAGCAGCGTATTAAGCGGGAGTTCAGATACGCAGTATTTT
CASSVLSGSSDTQYF
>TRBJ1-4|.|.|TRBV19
TGTGCCAGTAGTTCTTACACGCGGGGGAATGAAAAACTGTTTTTT
CASSSYTRGNEKLFF
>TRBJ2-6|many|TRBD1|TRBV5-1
TGCGCCAGCAGCTTGGGACCGGGACAGGGGTACTCTGGGGCCAACGTCCTGACTTTC
CASSLGPGQGYSGANVLTF
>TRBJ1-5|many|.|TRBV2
TGTGCCAGCAGTGGGCTACGGACAGCTAGCAATCAGCCCCAGCATTTT
CASSGLRTASNQPQHF
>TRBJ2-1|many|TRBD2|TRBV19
TGTGCCAGTAGCCGACTAGCGGGGGACTACTCCTACAATGAGCAGTTCTTC
CASSRLAGDYSYNEQFF
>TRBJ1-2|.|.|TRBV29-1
TGCAGCGCCCTAAGACCAGACTATGGCTACACCTTC
CSALRPDYGYTF
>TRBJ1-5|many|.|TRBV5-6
TGTGCCAGCAGCTTCGGGGGGCAGCCCCAGCATTTT
CASSFGGQPQHF
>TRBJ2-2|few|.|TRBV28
TGTGCCAGCAGTTTACCCCGCCGGGGGACCCTTTTCGGGGTCGGGGAGCTGTTTTTT
CASSLPRRGTLFGVGELFF
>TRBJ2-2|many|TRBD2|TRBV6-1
TGTGCCAGCAGCCATCGGACTAGCGGGGTTAACACCGGGGAGCTGTTTTTT
CASSHRTSGVNTGELFF
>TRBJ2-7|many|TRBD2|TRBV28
TGTGCCAGTCAAACTAGCGATGCCCCCTACGAGCAGTACTTC
CASQTSDAPYEQYF
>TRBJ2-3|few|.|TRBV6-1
TGTGCCACCAGGGATTTGTTCAGCACAGATACGCAGTATTTT
CATRDLFSTDTQYF
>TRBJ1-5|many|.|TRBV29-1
TGCAGCGCCACAGGGAGTGGCAATCAGCCCCAGCATTTT
CSATGSGNQPQHF
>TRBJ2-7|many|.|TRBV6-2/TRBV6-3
TGTGCCAGCAGTTACAGGAGCTCCTACGAGCAGTACTTC
CASSYRSSYEQYF
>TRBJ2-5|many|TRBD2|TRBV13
TGTGCCAGCAGCCCCGGGGCTAGCGGGAAATCCCAAGAGACCCAGTACTTC
CASSPGASGKSQETQYF